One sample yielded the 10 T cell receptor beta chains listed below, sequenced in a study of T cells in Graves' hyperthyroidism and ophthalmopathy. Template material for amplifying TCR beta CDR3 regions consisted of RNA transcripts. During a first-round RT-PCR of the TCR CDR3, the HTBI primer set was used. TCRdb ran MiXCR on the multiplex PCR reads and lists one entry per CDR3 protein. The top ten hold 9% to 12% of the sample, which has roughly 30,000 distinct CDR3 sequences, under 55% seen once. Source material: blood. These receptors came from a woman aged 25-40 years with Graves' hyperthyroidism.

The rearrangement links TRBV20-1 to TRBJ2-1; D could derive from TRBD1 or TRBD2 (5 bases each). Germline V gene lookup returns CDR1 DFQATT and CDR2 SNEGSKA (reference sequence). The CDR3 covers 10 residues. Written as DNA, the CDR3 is TGCAGCCGGGACGGCAATGAGCAGTTCTTC. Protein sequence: CSRDGNEQFF.

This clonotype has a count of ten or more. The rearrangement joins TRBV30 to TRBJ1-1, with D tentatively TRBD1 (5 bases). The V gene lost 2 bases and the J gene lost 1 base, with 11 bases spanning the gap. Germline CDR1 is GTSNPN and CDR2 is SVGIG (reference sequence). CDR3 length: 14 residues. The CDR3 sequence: CAWSRWGGNTEAFF. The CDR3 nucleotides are TGTGCCTGGAGTCGGTGGGGGGGGAACACTGAAGCTTTCTTT.

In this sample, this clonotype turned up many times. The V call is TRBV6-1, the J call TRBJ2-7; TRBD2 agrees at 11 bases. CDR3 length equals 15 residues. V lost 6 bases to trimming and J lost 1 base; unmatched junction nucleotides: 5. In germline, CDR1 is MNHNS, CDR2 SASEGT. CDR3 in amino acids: CASRTGTSGSYEQYF. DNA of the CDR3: TGTGCCAGCAGAACTGGGACTAGCGGATCCTACGAGCAGTACTTC.

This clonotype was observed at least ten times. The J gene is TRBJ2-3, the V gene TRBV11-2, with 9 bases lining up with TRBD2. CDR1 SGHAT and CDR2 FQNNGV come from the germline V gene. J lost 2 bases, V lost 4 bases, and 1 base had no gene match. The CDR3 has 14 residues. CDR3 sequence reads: CASSSSGVTDTQYF. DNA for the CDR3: TGTGCCAGCAGCTCTAGCGGGGTCACAGATACGCAGTATTTT.

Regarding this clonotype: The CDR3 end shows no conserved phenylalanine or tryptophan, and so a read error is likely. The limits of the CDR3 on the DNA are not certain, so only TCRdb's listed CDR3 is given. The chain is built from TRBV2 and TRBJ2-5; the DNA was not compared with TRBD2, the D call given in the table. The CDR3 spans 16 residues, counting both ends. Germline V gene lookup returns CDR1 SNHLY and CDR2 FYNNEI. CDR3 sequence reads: CASSFYDTLGGYTFGS.

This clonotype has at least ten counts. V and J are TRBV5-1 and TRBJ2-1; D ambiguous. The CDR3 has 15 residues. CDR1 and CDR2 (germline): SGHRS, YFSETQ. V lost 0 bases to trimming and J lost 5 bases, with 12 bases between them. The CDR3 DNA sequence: TGCGCCAGCAGCTTGGGAGTCGGATTGAACAATGAGCAGTTCTTC. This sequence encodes CASSLGVGLNNEQFF.

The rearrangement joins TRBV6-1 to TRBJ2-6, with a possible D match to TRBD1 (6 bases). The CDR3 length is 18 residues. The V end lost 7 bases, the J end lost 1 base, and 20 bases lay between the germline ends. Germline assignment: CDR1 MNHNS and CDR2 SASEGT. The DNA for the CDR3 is TGTGCCAGCAATCATCAGGGGCAGGTTACGTCTGGGGCCAACGTCCTGACTTTC. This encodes CASNHQGQVTSGANVLTF.

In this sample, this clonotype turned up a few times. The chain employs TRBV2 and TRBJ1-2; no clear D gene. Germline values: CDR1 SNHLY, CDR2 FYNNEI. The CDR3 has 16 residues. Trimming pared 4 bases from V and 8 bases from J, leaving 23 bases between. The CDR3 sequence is CASSGSQEPTAGGYTF. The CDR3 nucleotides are TGTGCCAGCAGTGGGTCACAAGAACCTACAGCCGGGGGCTACACCTTC.

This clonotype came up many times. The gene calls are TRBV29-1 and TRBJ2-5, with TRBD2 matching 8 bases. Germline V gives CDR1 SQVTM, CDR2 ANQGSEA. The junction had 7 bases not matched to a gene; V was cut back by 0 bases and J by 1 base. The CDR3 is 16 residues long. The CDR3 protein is CSVEDPGGEFQETQYF. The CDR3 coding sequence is TGCAGCGTTGAAGATCCGGGGGGGGAATTCCAAGAGACCCAGTACTTC.

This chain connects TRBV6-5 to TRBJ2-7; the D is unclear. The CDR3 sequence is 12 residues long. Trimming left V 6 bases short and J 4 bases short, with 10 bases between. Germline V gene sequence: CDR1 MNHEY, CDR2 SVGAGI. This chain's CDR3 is CASSAAGYEQYF. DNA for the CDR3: TGTGCCAGCAGCGCGGCAGGATACGAGCAGTACTTC.